The 27 T cell receptor beta chains below all came from one sample that was sequenced in a study of T cells after somatic rescue of genetic block. The method was immunoSEQ multiplex PCR; TCRdb's version includes in-frame clones alone and lacks a portion of them. This table has roughly 120,000 clones, around nine tenths appearing once. Sequenced input: peripheral blood mononuclear cells (PBMCs). The source of these receptors is a woman aged 18-29 years.

The V call is TRBV4-3, the J call TRBJ2-7, with D possibly matching TRBD2 (5 bases). CDR1 LGHNA and CDR2 YSLEER come from the germline V gene. The V and J ends lost 2 bases and 4 bases respectively, with 12 bases between them. The CDR3 loop spans 14 amino acids. The CDR3 nucleotides are TGCGCCAGCAGCCAAAACGGGGTAGCGTACGAGCAGTACTTC. Translating gives CASSQNGVAYEQYF.

The chain joins TRBV12-2 to TRBJ1-2. TRBV12-2 is given as a pseudogene. The CDR3 sequence is 14 residues long. This CDR3 is CASRPGKGTYGYTF. DNA of the CDR3: TGTGCAAGTCGCCCCGGCAAAGGGACCTATGGCTACACCTTC.

This sequence joins TRBV7-2 and TRBJ2-1; 7 bases map to TRBD2. Trimming cost V 4 bases and J 3 bases; bases outside gene matches: 6. Per germline, CDR1 SGHTA and CDR2 FQGNSA. This CDR3 is 15 amino acids long. The DNA of the CDR3 is TGTGCCAGCAGCTACGGGGGGACCATCTACAATGAGCAGTTCTTC. Protein: CASSYGGTIYNEQFF.

DNA of the CDR3: TGTGCCACCAGCCGTGGGACTAGCGGGAACACAGATACGCAGTATTTT. Translation: CATSRGTSGNTDTQYF. This chain uses TRBV15 with TRBJ2-3, with 13 bases that match TRBD2. J was trimmed by 2 bases and V by 5 bases; bases with no gene match: 4. The CDR3 runs to 16 residues. Germline V gene data show CDR1 as LNHNV and CDR2 as YYDKDF (reference sequence).

The chain uses TRBV6-5 and TRBJ1-1; D unclear. CDR3 length: 14 amino acids. Per the germline V gene, CDR1 is MNHEY and CDR2 is SVGAGI. Trimming shortened V by 5 bases and J by 1 base, and 11 bases separated the two germline ends. For the CDR3, the DNA is TGTGCCAGCAGTCTCCCCGGACGGAACACTGAAGCTTTCTTT. This sequence encodes CASSLPGRNTEAFF.

This clone was seen more than once but under ten times. The chain joins TRBV9 to TRBJ1-1; 7 bases map to TRBD1. V trimming: 3 bases; J trimming: 1 base; junction bases outside the gene matches: 6. Germline-derived CDR1 and CDR2 are SGDLS and YYNGEE. This CDR3 has 15 residues. The CDR3 nucleotides are TGTGCCAGCAGCGATAGGGGGACAGCGAACACTGAAGCTTTCTTT. It encodes CASSDRGTANTEAFF.

The V call is TRBV28, the J call TRBJ1-6; 8 bases agree with TRBD1. Germline V gives CDR1 MDHEN, CDR2 SYDVKM. The trim removed 7 bases at V and 14 bases at J, leaving 10 bases unmatched. The CDR3 loop spans 13 amino acids. In DNA form, the CDR3 reads TGTGCCAGCATAGGGACAGGCCTTTTAGCCCTCCACTTT. It is translated as CASIGTGLLALHF.

The chain couples TRBV30 to TRBJ2-2; the match to TRBD1 covers 8 bases. The CDR3 runs to 14 residues. V gave up 5 bases and J gave up 5 bases; unmatched junction bases: 7. Germline CDR1 GTSNPN, CDR2 SVGIG (reference sequence). The CDR3 DNA reads as TGTGCCTGGGTACCAGGACAGGGTACCGGGGAGCTGTTTTTT. It translates to CAWVPGQGTGELFF.

This chain uses TRBV5-1 with TRBJ2-1, with 14 nucleotides matching TRBD2. The CDR3 contains 16 residues. Losses at the gene ends were 3 bases for V and 6 bases for J; bases not matched to a gene: 5. The V gene's germline CDR1 is SGHRS and CDR2 YFSETQ. The CDR3 DNA reads as TGCGCCAGCAGCTCAGAGACTAGCGGGGGGGCCAATGAGCAGTTCTTC. Protein: CASSSETSGGANEQFF. Drawing the rest from reference TRBV5-1 and TRBJ2-1, the complete variable domain is KAGVTQTPRYLIKTRGQQVTLSCSPISGHRSVSWYQQTPGQGLQFLFEYFSETQRNKGNFPGRFSGRQFSNSRSEMNVSTLELGDSALYLCASSSETSGGANEQFFGPGTRLTVL.

For the CDR3, the DNA is TGTGCCAGCCGGACAGGGGGAACCTACGAGCAGTACTTC. This sequence encodes CASRTGGTYEQYF. The V call is TRBV2, the J call TRBJ2-7, with 10 bases aligning to TRBD1. V gave up 8 bases and J gave up 2 bases; unmatched junction bases: 3. CDR1 is SNHLY and CDR2 is FYNNEI in the germline V gene. CDR3 length: 13 residues.

This chain links TRBV5-5 with TRBJ1-5; 10 positions match TRBD1. V was clipped by 0 bases and J by 3 bases; unmatched bases: 3. The CDR3 is 16 residues long. Germline V CDR1 and CDR2: SGHKS, YYEKEE (reference sequence). CDR3 bases: TGTGCCAGCAGCTTGGCGGGACAGGGGTTCAATCAGCCCCAGCATTTT. Its translation is CASSLAGQGFNQPQHF.

This clone has a single count. V usage is TRBV13 and J usage is TRBJ2-7; 7 bases line up with TRBD1. Trimming removed 1 base from V and 0 bases from J; junction bases left unmatched: 6. CDR1 is PRHDT and CDR2 is FYEKMQ in the germline V gene (reference sequence). The CDR3 is 16 amino acids. CDR3 bases: TGTGCCAGCAGCTTAGCCCAACAGGGGTACTCCTACGAGCAGTACTTC. Residues: CASSLAQQGYSYEQYF.

The genes are TRBV9 and TRBJ2-3; TRBD2 aligns across 12 bases. The CDR3 has 17 amino acids. Germline loops: CDR1 SGDLS, CDR2 YYNGEE. With V trimmed by 3 bases and J by 2 bases, 7 bases remained unmatched. This CDR3 reads CASSARLAGDTTDTQYF. The CDR3 DNA sequence: TGTGCCAGCAGCGCCAGACTAGCGGGGGACACCACAGATACGCAGTATTTT.

This clone was observed a few times. The chain couples TRBV6-4 to TRBJ1-5; D is unclear. Germline lookup yields CDR1 MRHNA and CDR2 SNTAGT. The CDR3 spans 15 residues. V shed 0 bases and J shed 2 bases, with 8 bases lying between them. The CDR3 loop is CASSDSAGGNQPQHF. The CDR3 nucleotides read TGTGCCAGCAGTGACTCGGCCGGGGGCAATCAGCCCCAGCATTTT.

The CDR3 nucleotides are TGTGCCATCAGTGGGGGAGGCTTAGGGTATGGCTACACCTTC. Protein: CAISGGGLGYGYTF. The chain joins TRBV10-3 to TRBJ1-2, with D unclear. Trimming pared 4 bases from V and 5 bases from J, leaving 14 bases between. The germline CDR1 and CDR2 sequences are ENHRY and SYGVKD. This CDR3 has 14 residues.

The chain links TRBV7-8 to TRBJ2-7, with 9 bases that match TRBD1. Looked up from germline, CDR1 is SGHVS and CDR2 is FQNEAQ. The junction had 5 bases not matched to a gene; V was cut back by 5 bases and J by 0 bases. This CDR3 has 15 amino acids. The CDR3 loop is CASSQGQGSSYEQYF. In nucleotides, the CDR3 is TGTGCCAGCAGCCAAGGACAGGGGAGCTCCTACGAGCAGTACTTC.

The chain links TRBV6-4 to TRBJ1-1; TRBD1 might be the D (5 bases). The CDR3 covers 15 residues. Trimming stripped 0 bases from V and 11 bases from J, with 19 bases between. The germline V gene has CDR1 MRHNA and CDR2 SNTAGT. CDR3 nucleotides: TGTGCCAGCAGTGACTCGGGGGGAAGCGCCGATCGGGCTTTCTTT. Its translation is CASSDSGGSADRAFF.

This clone was observed once. The chain joins TRBV9 to TRBJ1-2; D not certain. This CDR3 comprises 14 residues. V was trimmed by 2 bases and J by 4 bases, leaving 12 bases between them. Per the germline V gene, CDR1 is SGDLS and CDR2 is YYNGEE. DNA of the CDR3: TGTGCCAGCAGCGTGCTGGACGGAGGCTATGGCTACACCTTC. Residues: CASSVLDGGYGYTF. Full variable domain (outside the CDR3, taken from reference TRBV9 and TRBJ1-2): DSGVTQTPKHLITATGQRVTLRCSPRSGDLSVYWYQQSLDQGLQFLIQYYNGEERAKGNILERFSAQQFPDLHSELNLSSLELGDSALYFCASSVLDGGYGYTFGSGTRLTVV.

CDR3 in amino acids: CASSLTGRNEQFF. The DNA for the CDR3 is TGTGCCAGCAGCTTAACAGGGAGGAATGAGCAGTTCTTC. The chain combines TRBV7-9 with TRBJ2-1, with D perhaps TRBD1 or TRBD2 (6 bases each). This CDR3 has 13 amino acids. In germline, CDR1 is SEHNR, CDR2 FQNEAQ (reference sequence). V was trimmed by 2 bases and J by 7 bases, leaving 9 bases between them.

The rearrangement joins TRBV28 to TRBJ1-2; D possibly corresponds to TRBD1 (5 bases). Germline V lookup: CDR1 MDHEN, CDR2 SYDVKM. V was pared by 6 bases and J by 4 bases, with 15 bases between. This CDR3 region has 14 residues. This chain's CDR3 is CASRSSGGGYGYTF. As DNA, the CDR3 is TGTGCCAGCAGATCCTCGGGGGGAGGCTATGGCTACACCTTC.

This chain joins TRBV11-2 and TRBJ1-2; 8 bases line up with TRBD1. Looked up from germline, CDR1 is SGHAT and CDR2 is FQNNGV. The trim removed 1 base at V and 1 base at J, leaving 5 bases unmatched. The CDR3 has 16 amino acids. CDR3 nucleotide sequence: TGTGCCAGCAGCTTAGTCCCAGGGGGCATTAACTATGGCTACACCTTC. Its protein product is CASSLVPGGINYGYTF.

The chain carries TRBV10-3 and TRBJ2-1, with D perhaps matching TRBD1 (5 bases). Trimming left V 0 bases short and J 4 bases short, with 13 bases between. The CDR3 sequence is 16 residues long. In germline, CDR1 is ENHRY, CDR2 SYGVKD. CDR3 protein: CAISESTYSGYNEQFF. Here the CDR3 DNA reads TGTGCCATCAGTGAGTCGACTTATTCAGGGTACAATGAGCAGTTCTTC.

The J gene is TRBJ1-3, the V gene TRBV18; 9 nucleotides agree with TRBD1. Germline loops: CDR1 KGHSH, CDR2 LQKENI. The CDR3 is made up of 16 amino acids. After removal of 3 bases from V and 0 bases from J, the junction contained 3 bases not matched to a gene. CDR3 sequence: CASSPRTGDSGNTIYF. Written as DNA, the CDR3 is TGTGCCAGCTCACCTCGGACAGGGGACTCTGGAAACACCATATATTTT.

This clone was detected once. The gene calls are TRBV30 and TRBJ1-1; D perhaps matches TRBD1 (5 bases). V lost 4 bases, J lost 9 bases, and 12 bases lay in between. The germline V gene has CDR1 GTSNPN and CDR2 SVGIG (reference sequence). The CDR3 length is 11 residues. For the CDR3, the DNA is TGTGCCTGGACTGGACAATACCAAGCTTTCTTT. Protein sequence: CAWTGQYQAFF.

V gene TRBV5-4 combines with J gene TRBJ1-5; unclear D gene. The CDR3 length is 14 residues. V was clipped by 1 base and J by 1 base, with 6 bases between them. CDR1 is SGHNT, CDR2 YYREEE, per germline (reference sequence). CDR3 amino acids: CASSLLGSNQPQHF. Here the CDR3 DNA reads TGTGCCAGCAGCTTGCTGGGCAGCAATCAGCCCCAGCATTTT.

The V gene is TRBV19, the J gene TRBJ2-3; TRBD2 might be the D (6 bases). The germline CDR1 and CDR2 sequences are LNHDA and SQIVND (reference sequence). This CDR3 has 16 residues. Trimming took 5 bases from V and 0 from J, leaving 15 bases between them. CDR3: CASSETGTPSTDTQYF. The CDR3 DNA is TGTGCCAGTAGTGAAACCGGGACTCCTAGCACAGATACGCAGTATTTT.

The chain couples TRBV19 to TRBJ1-5, with D hard to call. The germline V gene encodes CDR1 LNHDA and CDR2 SQIVND (reference sequence). V lost 6 bases and J 7 bases, leaving 13 bases between the germline ends. The CDR3 loop spans 13 amino acids. The CDR3 sequence: CASRGREGQPQHF. The CDR3 nucleotides are TGTGCCAGTAGGGGCCGGGAGGGACAGCCCCAGCATTTT.